Shown below are 25 T cell receptor beta chains from a single sample sequenced in a study of cytomegalovirus exposure and HLA in healthy donors. Researchers ran the PCR with 60 Vbeta and 13 Jbeta primers. The data were produced by immunoSEQ multiplex PCR, yet TCRdb's version contains in-frame clones alone and is incomplete. The data hold 190,000 or so clones, with roughly 80% observed a single time. The sequenced sample was PBMCs. The origin of the receptors is a boy aged 10-17 years in good health and CMV-seronegative.

V usage is TRBV9 and J usage is TRBJ2-7, with D maybe TRBD2 (5 bases). The germline V gene has CDR1 SGDLS and CDR2 YYNGEE. V was pared by 4 bases and J by 5 bases, with 13 bases between. The CDR3 loop spans 13 amino acids. CDR3 loop: CASSPRTDNEQYF. The CDR3 bases are TGTGCCAGCAGCCCTAGGACTGATAACGAGCAGTACTTC.

This clone showed up just a few times. This chain connects TRBV5-1 to TRBJ1-4; D is unclear. The CDR3 extends over 16 amino acids. CDR1 SGHRS and CDR2 YFSETQ come from the germline V gene. V lost 4 bases, J lost 8 bases, and 21 bases lay in between. The chain's CDR3 is CASSTRTDSPVEKLFF. The CDR3 DNA sequence: TGCGCCAGCAGCACCCGAACAGATTCCCCGGTCGAAAAACTGTTTTTT.

The chain recombines TRBV5-1 with TRBJ1-1; TRBD1 might be the D (5 bases). Trimming took 7 bases from V and 1 from J, leaving 11 bases between them. The CDR3 is made up of 13 amino acids. CDR1 is SGHRS, CDR2 YFSETQ, per germline. Here the CDR3 reads CASGGTANTEAFF. The CDR3 region has the DNA TGCGCCAGCGGCGGGACGGCGAACACTGAAGCTTTCTTT.

The J gene is TRBJ1-1, the V gene TRBV5-4; D might be TRBD1 (6 bases). CDR1 and CDR2 (germline): SGHNT, YYREEE (reference sequence). V was cut by 0 bases and J by 6 bases, with 9 bases left in between. The CDR3 covers 13 residues. The CDR3 loop is CASSLGGRSEAFF. The CDR3 coding sequence is TGTGCCAGCAGCTTGGGGGGGCGGTCTGAAGCTTTCTTT.

On this clone itself: In the same sample, other DNA sequences code for this CDR3. The rearrangement uses TRBV2 and TRBJ2-7; TRBD1 matches 7 bases. After removal of 1 base from V and 2 bases from J, the junction contained 14 bases not matched to a gene. From germline, CDR1 is SNHLY and CDR2 FYNNEI. CDR3 length equals 18 residues. The CDR3 is CASSEGWNDRAGTYEQYF. The CDR3 DNA reads TGTGCCAGCAGTGAAGGATGGAATGACAGGGCAGGAACCTACGAGCAGTACTTC.

The gene calls are TRBV11-3 and TRBJ2-5; TRBD2 aligns across 11 bases. J was trimmed by 3 bases and V by 7 bases; bases with no gene match: 4. Germline V gene lookup returns CDR1 SGHNT and CDR2 YENEEA. The CDR3 consists of 14 residues. The CDR3 reads CASKPLAGEETQYF. The CDR3 DNA is TGTGCCAGCAAGCCACTAGCGGGGGAAGAGACCCAGTACTTC. Full variable domain (rest looked up from reference TRBV11-3 and TRBJ2-5): EAGVVQSPRYKIIEKKQPVAFWCNPISGHNTLYWYLQNLGQGPELLIRYENEEAVDDSQLPKDRFSAERLKGVDSTLKIQPAELGDSAVYLCASKPLAGEETQYFGPGTRLLVL.

This clone was observed a handful of times. The chain carries TRBV12-5 and TRBJ2-1, with TRBD2 identical over 13 bases. Germline V gene data show CDR1 as LGHNT and CDR2 as FRNRAP. This CDR3 region has 17 residues. V lost 1 base and J lost 5; bases outside the gene matches: 5. The CDR3: CASGLATSGRGDNEQFF. The CDR3 coding sequence is TGTGCTAGTGGTTTGGCTACTAGCGGGAGGGGGGACAATGAGCAGTTCTTC.

J is TRBJ1-1 and V is TRBV15; possible D gene TRBD1, 5 bases. Between the trimmed V and J ends, which lost 0 bases and 5 bases, there was a span of 13 bases. Germline V gene data show CDR1 as LNHNV and CDR2 as YYDKDF (reference sequence). The CDR3 is made up of 15 amino acids. The CDR3 loop is CATSRDQGLGTEAFF. The CDR3 DNA follows: TGTGCCACCAGCAGAGATCAGGGTTTAGGAACTGAAGCTTTCTTT.

This clone was detected only once. The chain employs TRBV6-5 and TRBJ1-2; 11 bases are a match to TRBD1. J was trimmed by 3 bases and V by 5 bases; bases with no gene match: 5. CDR1 is MNHEY and CDR2 is SVGAGI in the germline V gene. This CDR3 spans 15 amino acids. This CDR3 is CASSTGQGAYYGYTF. The CDR3 bases are TGTGCCAGCAGTACAGGACAGGGGGCGTACTATGGCTACACCTTC.

The chain carries TRBV5-6 and TRBJ1-5; D remains unclear. Germline lookup yields CDR1 SGHDT and CDR2 YYEEEE. Trimming took 0 bases from V and 9 from J, leaving 7 bases between them. This CDR3 is 12 amino acids long. CDR3 region: CASSLVGRPQHF. CDR3 in DNA: TGTGCCAGCAGCTTGGTTGGGCGGCCCCAGCATTTT. The full variable domain, with the rest looked up from reference TRBV5-6 and TRBJ1-5, is DAGVTQSPTHLIKTRGQQVTLRCSPKSGHDTVSWYQQALGQGPQFIFQYYEEEERQRGNFPDRFSGHQFPNYSSELNVNALLLGDSALYLCASSLVGRPQHFGDGTRLSIL.

This clone was seen more than once but under ten times. The V gene is TRBV7-2, the J gene TRBJ1-5; D gene unclear. The CDR3 runs to 13 residues. Germline CDR1 and CDR2: SGHTA and FQGNSA. Trimming cost V 1 base and J 7 bases, with 8 bases left between them. The CDR3 here is CASSLVEAQPQHF. CDR3 nucleotides: TGTGCCAGCAGCTTAGTTGAAGCCCAGCCCCAGCATTTT.

This chain connects TRBV5-8 to TRBJ2-2, with 11 bases identical to TRBD1. This CDR3 region has 16 residues. Germline V gene lookup returns CDR1 SGHTS and CDR2 YDEGEE. The V gene end was trimmed by 4 bases and the J gene end by 5 bases; junction bases not matched to a gene: 7. In nucleotides, the CDR3 is TGTGCCAGCAGCCGCAGGACAGGGGGCGCGACCGGGGAGCTGTTTTTT. It yields the protein CASSRRTGGATGELFF. Filled out from reference TRBV5-8 and TRBJ2-2, the complete variable domain reads EAGVTQSPTHLIKTRGQQATLRCSPISGHTSVYWYQQALGLGLQFLLWYDEGEERNRGNFPPRFSGRQFPNYSSELNVNALELEDSALYLCASSRRTGGATGELFFGEGSRLTVL.

V is TRBV7-9 and J is TRBJ2-5; D is perhaps TRBD1 (5 bases). Trimming pared 5 bases from V and 1 base from J, leaving 11 bases between. The CDR3 runs 14 residues. Germline CDR1 and CDR2: SEHNR and FQNEAQ (reference sequence). CDR3 DNA: TGTGCCAGCAGCCCGGACACATCCCAAGAGACCCAGTACTTC. Amino acids: CASSPDTSQETQYF.

J is TRBJ1-2 and V is TRBV5-1; 11 bases are shared with TRBD1. Germline V gene sequence: CDR1 SGHRS, CDR2 YFSETQ. The CDR3 sequence is 14 residues long. V was pared by 3 bases and J by 3 bases, with 1 base of the junction left unmatched. This chain's CDR3 is CASSSGQGDYGYTF. The CDR3 DNA reads TGCGCCAGCAGCTCGGGACAGGGGGACTATGGCTACACCTTC.

The chain employs TRBV4-3 and TRBJ2-3, with D possibly matching TRBD1 (5 bases). Trimming took off 3 bases at V and 1 base at J, with 14 bases between the two ends. This CDR3 region has 16 residues. From germline, CDR1 is LGHNA and CDR2 YSLEER. CDR3: CASSQGLGLGTDTQYF. For the CDR3, the DNA is TGCGCCAGCAGCCAGGGGCTAGGTCTCGGCACAGATACGCAGTATTTT.

The chain links TRBV19 to TRBJ2-3, with 8 bases matching TRBD2. The CDR3 is 16 residues long. The V gene end was trimmed by 3 bases and the J gene end by 4 bases; junction bases not matched to a gene: 9. Looked up from germline, CDR1 is LNHDA and CDR2 is SQIVND (reference sequence). The CDR3 region has the DNA TGTGCCAGTAGTATGGTAGCGGGAACACGCCCAGATACGCAGTATTTT. Translation gives CASSMVAGTRPDTQYF. Using reference TRBV19 and TRBJ2-3 for the parts outside the CDR3, the full variable domain is DGGITQSPKYLFRKEGQNVTLSCEQNLNHDAMYWYRQDPGQGLRLIYYSQIVNDFQKGDIAEGYSVSREKKESFPLTVTSAQKNPTAFYLCASSMVAGTRPDTQYFGPGTRLTVL.

Turning to this clone: A junction boundary mismatches the germline segment, possibly from a read error. V is TRBV7-9 and J is TRBJ1-5, with a possible D match to TRBD1 (5 bases). Germline CDR1 is SEHNR and CDR2 is FQNEAQ (reference sequence). The CDR3 is 18 residues long. CDR3 nucleotides: TGTTCCAGCAGCTTAGAGGATGTCGGGACTCTGGTCCATCAGCCCCAGCATTTT. Translated, it gives CSSSLEDVGTLVHQPQHF.

The chain links TRBV4-1 to TRBJ2-1; D perhaps matches TRBD2 (7 bases). This CDR3 contains 15 residues. CDR1 MGHRA and CDR2 YSYEKL come from the germline V gene. Between the trimmed V and J ends, which lost 3 bases and 7 bases, there was a span of 16 bases. CDR3 in amino acids: CASSHGLGGGNEQFF. DNA for the CDR3: TGCGCCAGCAGCCATGGACTAGGGGGGGGGAATGAGCAGTTCTTC.

The CDR3 protein is CASSVDRSRGEFF. CDR3 bases: TGTGCCAGCAGCGTAGACAGGTCCCGAGGGGAGTTCTTC. The genes are TRBV6-1 and TRBJ2-1; maybe TRBD1 (6 bases). Germline CDR1 reads MNHNS; CDR2 reads SASEGT. Between the trimmed V and J ends, which lost 6 bases and 14 bases, there was a span of 20 bases. The CDR3 is 13 amino acids.

This clone was detected only once. The J gene is TRBJ2-1, the V gene TRBV19, with 12 nucleotides matching TRBD1. Germline-derived CDR1 and CDR2 are LNHDA and SQIVND (reference sequence). This CDR3 spans 16 amino acids. Trimming removed 5 bases from V and 6 bases from J; junction bases left unmatched: 8. This chain's CDR3 is CASSSPGTGGLNEQFF. CDR3 nucleotide sequence: TGTGCCAGTAGTTCGCCCGGGACAGGGGGCCTCAATGAGCAGTTCTTC.

The chain couples TRBV9 to TRBJ1-4; possible D gene TRBD1, 5 bases. V was pared by 3 bases and J by 3 bases, with 15 bases between. Looked up from germline, CDR1 is SGDLS and CDR2 is YYNGEE. This CDR3 spans 16 amino acids. In DNA form, the CDR3 reads TGTGCCAGCAGCGGGGGGGTTAGGAGGTCTAATGAAAAACTGTTTTTT. Its translation is CASSGGVRRSNEKLFF.

The genes are TRBV2 and TRBJ1-2; 8 bases are a match to TRBD1. With V trimmed by 4 bases and J by 2 bases, 6 bases remained unmatched. Germline values: CDR1 SNHLY, CDR2 FYNNEI. This CDR3 region has 15 residues. The CDR3 sequence is CASSGQGTRNYGYTF. CDR3 nucleotide sequence: TGTGCCAGCAGTGGACAGGGGACACGAAACTATGGCTACACCTTC.

This clone is a singleton in its sample. The chain is built from TRBV2 and TRBJ1-6; D might be TRBD1 (5 bases). The V gene's germline CDR1 is SNHLY and CDR2 FYNNEI. Trimming stripped 7 bases from V and 13 bases from J, with 20 bases between. The CDR3 runs 14 residues. CDR3: CASTAGPPSVPLHF. The CDR3 nucleotides read TGTGCCAGCACCGCGGGACCCCCGTCGGTGCCCCTCCACTTT.

The V gene is TRBV12-5, the J gene TRBJ2-2, with TRBD1 as a possible D gene (6 bases). This CDR3 contains 18 residues. Germline-derived CDR1 and CDR2 are LGHNT and FRNRAP. V was trimmed by 3 bases and J by 3 bases, leaving 20 bases between them. The CDR3 DNA sequence: TGTGCTAGTGGTTTTTGGGCCAGGGGACAAAGAGACACCGGGGAGCTGTTTTTT. Translation: CASGFWARGQRDTGELFF.

The rearrangement links TRBV7-9 to TRBJ1-4; 7 bases align to TRBD1. V lost 5 bases to trimming and J lost 5 bases; unmatched junction nucleotides: 5. The CDR3 runs to 14 residues. Per the germline V gene, CDR1 is SEHNR and CDR2 is FQNEAQ (reference sequence). The CDR3: CASSQQGPNEKLFF. DNA for the CDR3: TGTGCCAGCAGCCAACAGGGGCCGAATGAAAAACTGTTTTTT.